The subject of this entry is one TCR beta chain. The target antigen is unknown. Each patient's relapse followed autologous stem cell transplantation, and brentuximab vedotin exposure varied. Patients showed best responses of complete response, partial response or progressive disease. The sample belongs to a study of PD-1 blockade in classical Hodgkin lymphoma. Findings of the study overall: There remain no defined causes for the repertoire differences, which possibly reflect disease activity or prior therapy. At C4D1, TCR diversity had climbed significantly for CD4+ cells, though not for CD8+ cells. Anyone who began nivolumab under 1 year after ASCT was excluded.

Sequencing was performed with immunoSEQ multiplex PCR; in TCRdb, only in-frame clones are kept and a portion is missing. The sample gives more than 55,000 clones, around 89% of which show up once; under 6% is in the top ten. Looked up from germline, CDR1 is SGHTA and CDR2 is FQGNSA. The CDR3 sequence is 14 residues long. Trimming took 2 bases from V and 1 from J, leaving 8 bases between them. This rearrangement joins TRBV7-2 to TRBJ1-1; D gene uncertain. This clonotype originated in a human donor with classical Hodgkin lymphoma. The material sequenced was peripheral blood mononuclear cells (PBMCs), taken before the second cycle of nivolumab. Written as DNA, the CDR3 is TGTGCCAGCAGCTTAAAGATGGCGAACACTGAAGCTTTCTTT. As protein: CASSLKMANTEAFF.